This note documents a single TCR beta chain sequence. Antigen specificity is unknown. The sample originates from a study of response to subunit inactivated influenza vaccine. From the RT-PCR reads, TCRdb called clonotypes with MiXCR, one entry per CDR3 protein. The table records hundreds of thousands of distinct CDR3 sequences, about a fifth of them present only once. Study-level points and caveats: Few new T cells, the authors suggested, are recruited by each seasonal influenza vaccination.

The source was PBMCs from blood, collected around 5 days after vaccination. The receptor's source is a man in his fifties or sixties who received an inactivated influenza vaccine.

The CDR3 nucleotides read TGTGCCAGCAGCACTTCTAGCGGGAGGGCGAATGAGCAGTTCTTC. This encodes CASSTSSGRANEQFF. This rearrangement joins TRBV28 to TRBJ2-1, with TRBD2 matching over 12 bases. CDR1 is MDHEN, CDR2 SYDVKM, per germline. J gave up 7 bases and V 6 bases, and 7 bases lay outside the gene matches. This CDR3 comprises 15 residues.